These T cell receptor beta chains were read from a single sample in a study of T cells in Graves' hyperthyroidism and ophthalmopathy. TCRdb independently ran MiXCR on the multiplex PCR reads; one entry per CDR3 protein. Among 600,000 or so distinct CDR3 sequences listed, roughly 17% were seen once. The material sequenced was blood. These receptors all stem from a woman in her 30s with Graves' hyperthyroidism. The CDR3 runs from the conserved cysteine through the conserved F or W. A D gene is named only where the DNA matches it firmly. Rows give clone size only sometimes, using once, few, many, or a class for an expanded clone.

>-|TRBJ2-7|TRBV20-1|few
CSARSRQERSYEQYF
TGCAGTGCTCGATCCAGACAGGAAAGGTCCTACGAGCAGTACTTC
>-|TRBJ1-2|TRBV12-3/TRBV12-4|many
CASSETLTNYGYTF
TGTGCCAGCAGTGAGACATTAACTAACTATGGCTACACCTTC
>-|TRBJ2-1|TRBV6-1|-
CGSRADSSKQFF
TGTGGTTCTCGGGCGGATAGTTCTAAGCAGTTCTTC
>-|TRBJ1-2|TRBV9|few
CASSVVGVSGYGYTF
TGTGCCAGCAGCGTAGTAGGGGTGTCGGGCTATGGCTACACCTTC
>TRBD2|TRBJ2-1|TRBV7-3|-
CASSQLAGGLSSYNEQFF
TGTGCCAGCTCACAACTAGCGGGAGGCCTAAGCTCCTACAATGAGCAGTTCTTC
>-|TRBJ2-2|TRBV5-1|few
CASSLRGETTGELFF
TGCGCCAGCAGCTTGAGAGGGGAGACCACCGGGGAGCTGTTTTTT
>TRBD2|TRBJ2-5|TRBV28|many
CASSLLAGGQETQYF
TGTGCCAGCAGTTTACTAGCGGGAGGTCAAGAGACCCAGTACTTC
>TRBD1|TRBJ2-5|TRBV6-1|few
CASTPRDSKGQTQYF
TGTGCCAGCACTCCCAGGGACAGTAAGGGACAGACCCAGTACTTC
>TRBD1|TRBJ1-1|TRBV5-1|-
CASSLGGTGVMNTEAFF
TGCGCCAGCAGCTTGGGGGGGACAGGGGTCATGAACACTGAAGCTTTCTTT
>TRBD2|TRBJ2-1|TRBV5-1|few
CASKSSGRRLDSYNEQFF
TGCGCCAGCAAGTCTAGCGGGAGACGCCTTGACTCCTACAATGAGCAGTTCTTC
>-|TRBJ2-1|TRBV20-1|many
CSARDTVPSSVYNEQFF
TGCAGTGCTAGAGACACGGTTCCTAGCAGTGTCTACAATGAGCAGTTCTTC
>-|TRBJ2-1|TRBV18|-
CASSLDSPGDEQFF
TGTGCCAGCTCACTGGACAGCCCGGGGGATGAGCAGTTCTTC
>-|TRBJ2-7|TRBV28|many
CASSLKVGSGSYEQYF
TGTGCCAGCAGTTTAAAGGTGGGGAGCGGCTCCTACGAGCAGTACTTC
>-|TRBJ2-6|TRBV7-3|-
CASSRSAGANVLTF
TGTGCCAGCAGCCGCAGTGCTGGGGCCAACGTCCTGACTTTC
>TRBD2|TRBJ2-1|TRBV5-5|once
CASSLAGTSGVYNEQFF
TGTGCCAGCAGCTTGGCCGGGACTAGCGGGGTCTACAATGAGCAGTTCTTC
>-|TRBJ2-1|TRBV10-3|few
CAISPGTMYNEQFF
TGTGCCATCAGTCCGGGAACGATGTACAATGAGCAGTTCTTC
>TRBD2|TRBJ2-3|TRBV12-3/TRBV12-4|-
CASSLASLAGGFTDTQYF
TGTGCCAGCAGTTTAGCCTCACTAGCGGGAGGGTTCACAGATACGCAGTATTTT
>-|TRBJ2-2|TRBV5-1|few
CASRGGSGELFF
TGCGCCAGCAGAGGGGGGTCCGGGGAGCTGTTTTTT
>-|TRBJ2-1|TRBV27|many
CASSLSPAVSSYNEQFF
TGTGCCAGCAGTTTATCCCCAGCGGTAAGCTCCTACAATGAGCAGTTCTTC
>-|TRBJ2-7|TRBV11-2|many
CASSLGRVTYEQYF
TGTGCCAGCAGCTTGGGCAGGGTCACCTACGAGCAGTACTTC
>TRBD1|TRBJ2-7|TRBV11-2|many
CASRLLGGPYEQYF
TGTGCCAGCAGACTCCTAGGGGGCCCCTACGAGCAGTACTTC
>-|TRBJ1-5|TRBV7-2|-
CASSPQGRGPQHF
TGTGCCAGCAGCCCCCAGGGGAGGGGGCCCCAGCATTTT
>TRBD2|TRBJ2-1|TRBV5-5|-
CASSSRDRVSGLAGDGSYNEQFF
TGTGCCAGCAGCTCTAGGGACAGGGTGTCGGGACTAGCGGGTGATGGCTCCTACAATGAGCAGTTCTTC
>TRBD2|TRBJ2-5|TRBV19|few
CASSVSGVRQETQYF
TGTGCCAGTAGTGTTAGCGGGGTACGCCAAGAGACCCAGTACTTC
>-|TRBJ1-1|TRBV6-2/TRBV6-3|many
CASRRDNGKAFF
TGTGCCAGCAGAAGGGACAATGGGAAAGCTTTCTTT
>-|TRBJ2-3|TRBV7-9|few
CASSFKLSTDTQYF
TGTGCCAGCAGCTTTAAGCTAAGCACAGATACGCAGTATTTT
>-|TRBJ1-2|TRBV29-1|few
CSVPTGPGANYGYTF
TGCAGCGTCCCCACGGGGCCAGGAGCTAACTATGGCTACACCTTC
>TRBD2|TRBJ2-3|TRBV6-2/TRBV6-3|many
CASSYRAGEGDTQYF
TGTGCCAGCAGTTATAGAGCGGGAGAGGGGGATACGCAGTATTTT
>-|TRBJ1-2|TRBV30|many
CAWDERGRGYTF
TGTGCCTGGGACGAGAGGGGCCGGGGCTACACCTTC
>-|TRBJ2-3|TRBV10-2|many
CASSEYTTDTQYF
TGCGCCAGCAGTGAGTACACCACAGATACGCAGTATTTT
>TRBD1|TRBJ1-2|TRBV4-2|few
CASSQEVDRAATNYGYTF
TGTGCCAGCAGCCAAGAGGTTGACAGGGCGGCGACTAACTATGGCTACACCTTC
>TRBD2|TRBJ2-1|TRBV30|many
CAWSVGGSRYEQFF
TGTGCCTGGAGTGTCGGCGGGAGTCGGTATGAGCAGTTCTTC
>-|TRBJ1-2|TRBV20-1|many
CSAGPYGYTF
TGCAGTGCGGGACCCTATGGCTACACCTTC
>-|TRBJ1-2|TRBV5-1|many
CASSLESLDYGYTF
TGCGCCAGCAGCTTGGAAAGCCTAGACTATGGCTACACCTTC
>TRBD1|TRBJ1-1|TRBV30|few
CARTGQGLNTEAFF
TGTGCCCGGACGGGACAGGGTTTGAACACTGAAGCTTTCTTT
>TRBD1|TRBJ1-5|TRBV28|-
CASSFWTGGVQPQHF
TGTGCCAGCAGTTTTTGGACAGGGGGTGTTCAGCCCCAGCATTTT
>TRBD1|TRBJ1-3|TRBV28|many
CATKTGGTGNTIYF
TGTGCCACGAAGACAGGGGGTACTGGAAACACCATATATTTT
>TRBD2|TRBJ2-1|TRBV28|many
CASSAGLAGPRFF
TGTGCCAGCAGTGCCGGACTAGCGGGACCACGGTTCTTC
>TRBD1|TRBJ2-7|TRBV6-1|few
CASSEQTGGGYEQYF
TGTGCCAGCAGTGAACAGACAGGGGGCGGGTACGAGCAGTACTTC
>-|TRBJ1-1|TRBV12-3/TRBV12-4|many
CASRAQENTEAFF
TGTGCCAGCAGGGCACAGGAAAACACTGAAGCTTTCTTT
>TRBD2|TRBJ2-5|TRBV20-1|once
CSADPGLAGAGGETQYF
TGCAGTGCGGACCCGGGACTAGCGGGAGCGGGCGGGGAGACCCAGTACTTC
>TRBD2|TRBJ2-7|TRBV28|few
CASSFIRRLAGPYEQYF
TGTGCCAGCAGTTTTATACGGCGGCTAGCGGGACCCTACGAGCAGTACTTC
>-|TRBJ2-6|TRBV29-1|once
CSVMTSSGANVLTF
TGCAGCGTAATGACCTCTTCTGGGGCCAACGTCCTGACTTTC
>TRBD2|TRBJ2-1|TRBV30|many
CAWSSLAGGREQFF
TGTGCCTGGAGTTCACTAGCGGGAGGGCGTGAGCAGTTCTTC
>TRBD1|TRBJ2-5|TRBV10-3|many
CAISPTGGQETQYF
TGTGCCATCAGCCCTACAGGGGGCCAAGAGACCCAGTACTTC
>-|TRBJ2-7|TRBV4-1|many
CASSQATSTNVHEQYF
TGCGCCAGCAGCCAAGCAACTAGTACCAACGTCCACGAGCAGTACTTC
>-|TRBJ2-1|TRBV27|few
CASSFRGTPYNEQFF
TGTGCCAGCAGTTTCCGCGGGACCCCGTACAATGAGCAGTTCTTC
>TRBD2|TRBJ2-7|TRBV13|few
CASSLGRGGSEYEQYF
TGTGCCAGCAGCTTAGGCCGAGGCGGGAGCGAGTACGAGCAGTACTTC
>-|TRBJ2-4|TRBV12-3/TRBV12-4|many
CASSYTLTSLAKNIQYF
TGTGCCAGCAGTTATACCCTGACTTCACTAGCCAAAAACATTCAGTACTTC
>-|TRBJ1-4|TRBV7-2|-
CASLGGAELTDEKLFF
TGTGCCAGCCTAGGGGGGGCAGAACTTACTGATGAAAAACTGTTTTTT
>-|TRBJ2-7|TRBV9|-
CASSVATSSYEQYF
TGTGCCAGCAGCGTAGCTACGAGCTCCTACGAGCAGTACTTC
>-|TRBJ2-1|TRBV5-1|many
CASSFLLADNEQFF
TGCGCCAGCAGCTTCCTCCTAGCAGATAATGAGCAGTTCTTC
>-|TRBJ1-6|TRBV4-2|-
CASSQEYTLHF
TGTGCCAGCAGCCAAGAATACACCCTCCACTTT
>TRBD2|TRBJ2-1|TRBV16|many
CASSQSGYALAGVENNEQFF
TGTGCCAGCAGCCAATCAGGCTACGCACTAGCGGGAGTGGAGAACAATGAGCAGTTCTTC
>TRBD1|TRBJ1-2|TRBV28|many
CASSFRDRDSYGYTF
TGTGCCAGCAGTTTCCGGGACAGGGATTCCTATGGCTACACCTTC